This is a list of T cell receptor beta chains from one sample in a study of blood T cell repertoires in COVID-19. Data came from immunoSEQ multiplex PCR; TCRdb stores just in-frame clones and leaves some out. This sample has approximately 350,000 clones; 86% occur once, and the top ten carry about 7.6%. Input material: peripheral blood. Receptors originate from a woman aged 55-70 years with COVID-19, enrolled during active disease. The CDR3 runs from the conserved cysteine through the conserved F or W. Fields, in order: V gene, D gene, J gene, CDR3 protein, CDR3 DNA. A D gene is named only where the DNA matches it firmly.

v_gene: TRBV12-3/TRBV12-4
d_gene: -
j_gene: TRBJ2-1
CDR3aa: CATSFNEQFF
CDR3nt: TGTGCCACCTCCTTCAATGAGCAGTTCTTC

v_gene: TRBV9
d_gene: TRBD1
j_gene: TRBJ1-2
CDR3aa: CASSGGTGTLGYGYTF
CDR3nt: TGTGCCAGCAGCGGAGGGACAGGGACCCTGGGCTATGGCTACACCTTC

v_gene: TRBV6-5
d_gene: -
j_gene: TRBJ1-1
CDR3aa: CASSFNREAEAFF
CDR3nt: TGTGCCAGCAGTTTCAACAGGGAAGCTGAAGCTTTCTTT

v_gene: TRBV27
d_gene: TRBD1
j_gene: TRBJ2-2
CDR3aa: CASGPDRVTGELFF
CDR3nt: TGTGCCAGCGGGCCGGACAGGGTGACCGGGGAGCTGTTTTTT

v_gene: TRBV30
d_gene: TRBD1
j_gene: TRBJ1-2
CDR3aa: CAWRPGQGSYGYTF
CDR3nt: TGTGCCTGGAGACCCGGACAGGGCAGCTATGGCTACACCTTC

v_gene: TRBV2
d_gene: -
j_gene: TRBJ2-5
CDR3aa: CASGPYQETQYF
CDR3nt: TGTGCCAGCGGGCCGTACCAAGAGACCCAGTACTTC

v_gene: TRBV2
d_gene: TRBD1
j_gene: TRBJ1-5
CDR3aa: CASSETGGVQPQHF
CDR3nt: TGTGCCAGCAGTGAGACAGGGGGTGTTCAGCCCCAGCATTTT

v_gene: TRBV14
d_gene: TRBD1
j_gene: TRBJ1-2
CDR3aa: CASSQQGANYGYTF
CDR3nt: TGTGCCAGCAGCCAACAGGGGGCTAACTATGGCTACACCTTC

v_gene: TRBV30
d_gene: -
j_gene: TRBJ2-6
CDR3aa: CAWSVDRSGANVLTF
CDR3nt: TGTGCCTGGAGTGTAGATAGATCTGGGGCCAACGTCCTGACTTTC

v_gene: TRBV27
d_gene: -
j_gene: TRBJ1-3
CDR3aa: CASSLWGPGNTIYF
CDR3nt: TGTGCCAGCAGTTTATGGGGGCCTGGAAACACCATATATTTT

v_gene: TRBV5-1
d_gene: -
j_gene: TRBJ1-4
CDR3aa: CASRSRTGNEKLFF
CDR3nt: TGCGCCAGCAGGTCCCGGACGGGGAATGAAAAACTGTTTTTT